This T cell receptor (beta chain) stems from a study of blood T cell repertoires in COVID-19. Assay used: immunoSEQ multiplex PCR; TCRdb lists only in-frame clones, some missing. Of under 200,000 clones listed, approximately 89% are singletons. The CDR3 sequence is 14 residues long. CDR1 MRHNA and CDR2 SNTAGT come from the germline V gene. The V end was cut by 6 bases, the J end by 12 bases, with 21 bases between. The source material was peripheral blood. V is TRBV6-4 and J is TRBJ2-1; perhaps TRBD1 as D (6 bases). The sequence came from a man in his forties with active or convalescent COVID-19. The CDR3 sequence: CASREQTTQGPQFF. The CDR3 DNA follows: TGTGCCAGCAGGGAGCAGACCACACAGGGTCCGCAGTTCTTC.